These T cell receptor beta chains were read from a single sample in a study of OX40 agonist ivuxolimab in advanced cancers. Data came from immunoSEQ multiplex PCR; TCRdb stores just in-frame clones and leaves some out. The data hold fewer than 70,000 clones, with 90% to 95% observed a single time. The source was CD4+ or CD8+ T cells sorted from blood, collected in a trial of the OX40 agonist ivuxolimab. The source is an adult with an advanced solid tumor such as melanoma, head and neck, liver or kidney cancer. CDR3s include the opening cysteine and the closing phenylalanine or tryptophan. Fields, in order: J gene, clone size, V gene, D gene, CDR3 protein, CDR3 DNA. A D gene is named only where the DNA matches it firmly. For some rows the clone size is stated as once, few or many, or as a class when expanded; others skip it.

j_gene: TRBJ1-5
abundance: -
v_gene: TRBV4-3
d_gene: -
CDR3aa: CASSQGGGVHNQPQHF
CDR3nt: TGCGCCAGCAGCCAAGGTGGGGGGGTGCACAATCAGCCCCAGCATTTT

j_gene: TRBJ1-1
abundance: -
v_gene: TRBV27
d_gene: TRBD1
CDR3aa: CASSFLDRANTEAFF
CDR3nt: TGTGCCAGCAGTTTCCTCGACAGGGCGAACACTGAAGCTTTCTTT

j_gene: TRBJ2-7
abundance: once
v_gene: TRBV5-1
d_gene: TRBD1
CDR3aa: CASSPGQGLDEQYF
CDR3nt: TGCGCCAGCAGCCCCGGACAGGGTTTGGACGAGCAGTACTTC

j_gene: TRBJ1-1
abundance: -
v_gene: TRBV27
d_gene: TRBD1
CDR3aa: CASSALQGANTEAFF
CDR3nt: TGTGCCAGCAGTGCCTTACAGGGGGCGAACACTGAAGCTTTCTTT

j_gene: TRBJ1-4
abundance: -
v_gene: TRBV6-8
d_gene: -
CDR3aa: CASSYSDGITNEKLFF
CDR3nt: TGTGCCAGCAGTTACTCGGACGGGATAACTAATGAAAAACTGTTTTTT

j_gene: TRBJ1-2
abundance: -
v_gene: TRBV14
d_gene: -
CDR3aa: CASSQEGNYGYTF
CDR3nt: TGTGCCAGCAGCCAAGAGGGTAACTATGGCTACACCTTC

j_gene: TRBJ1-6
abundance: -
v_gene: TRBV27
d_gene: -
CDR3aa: CASSLWAGGNSPLHF
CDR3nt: TGTGCCAGCAGTTTATGGGCAGGCGGGAATTCACCCCTCCACTTT

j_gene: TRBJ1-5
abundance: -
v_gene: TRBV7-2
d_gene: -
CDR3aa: CASSLGSQGLFGNQPQHF
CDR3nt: TGTGCCAGCAGCTTAGGTAGTCAGGGGCTTTTCGGCAATCAGCCCCAGCATTTT

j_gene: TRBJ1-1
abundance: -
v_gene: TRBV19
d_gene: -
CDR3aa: CASSIRRDIGSYTEAFF
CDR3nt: TGTGCCAGTAGTATTCGGAGGGACATCGGGTCCTACACTGAAGCTTTCTTT

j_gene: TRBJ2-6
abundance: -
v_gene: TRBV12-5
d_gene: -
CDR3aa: CASGALGLQDKVGAGQSRANVLTF
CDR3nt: TGTGCTAGTGGTGCGCTCGGTTTGCAGGACAAAGTCGGGGCAGGACAAAGTCGGGCCAACGTCCTGACTTTC

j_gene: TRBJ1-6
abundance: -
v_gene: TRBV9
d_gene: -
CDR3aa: CASSGEHRSSYNSPLHF
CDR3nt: TGTGCCAGCAGCGGCGAACACCGGAGCTCCTATAATTCACCCCTCCACTTT

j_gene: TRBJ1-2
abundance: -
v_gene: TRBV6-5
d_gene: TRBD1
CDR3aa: CASSWTGGSGYTF
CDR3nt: TGTGCCAGCAGCTGGACAGGGGGCAGTGGCTACACCTTC

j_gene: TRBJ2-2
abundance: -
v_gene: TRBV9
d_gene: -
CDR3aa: CASSVGSPLLVGTGELFF
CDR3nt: TGTGCCAGCAGCGTAGGCTCCCCACTCCTCGTGGGCACCGGGGAGCTGTTTTTT

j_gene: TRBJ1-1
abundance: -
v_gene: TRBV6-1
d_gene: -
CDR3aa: CASSDRAAQTEAFF
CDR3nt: TGTGCCAGCAGTGACAGGGCTGCACAAACTGAAGCTTTCTTT

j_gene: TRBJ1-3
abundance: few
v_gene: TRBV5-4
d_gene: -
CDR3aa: CASSLGQSGNTIYF
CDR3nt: TGTGCCAGCAGCTTGGGACAGTCTGGAAACACCATATATTTT

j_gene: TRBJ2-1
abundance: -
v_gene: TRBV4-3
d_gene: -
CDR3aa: CASSQGSAFYNEQFF
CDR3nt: TGCGCCAGCAGCCAAGGAAGCGCGTTCTACAATGAGCAGTTCTTC

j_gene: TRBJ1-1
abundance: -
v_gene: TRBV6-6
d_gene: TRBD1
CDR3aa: CASDTTRGPEAFF
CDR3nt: TGTGCCAGCGACACCACCAGGGGGCCTGAAGCTTTCTTT

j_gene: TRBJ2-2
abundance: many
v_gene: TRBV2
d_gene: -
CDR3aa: CASSEAGDLTGELFF
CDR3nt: TGTGCCAGCAGTGAAGCGGGAGACCTCACCGGGGAGCTGTTTTTT

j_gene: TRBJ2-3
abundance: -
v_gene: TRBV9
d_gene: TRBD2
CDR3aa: CASSADRDYSTDTQYF
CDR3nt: TGTGCCAGCAGCGCCGATAGGGACTACAGCACAGATACGCAGTATTTT

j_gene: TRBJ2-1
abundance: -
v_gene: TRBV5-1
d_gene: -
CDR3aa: CASSLAGDEQFF
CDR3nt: TGCGCCAGCAGCTTGGCCGGCGATGAGCAGTTCTTC

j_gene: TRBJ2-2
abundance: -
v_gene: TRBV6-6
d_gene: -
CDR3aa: CASSYSRGAGELFF
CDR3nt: TGTGCCAGCAGTTACTCGAGGGGGGCCGGGGAGCTGTTTTTT

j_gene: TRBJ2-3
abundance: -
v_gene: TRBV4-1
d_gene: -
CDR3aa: CASSQAPTDDSTDTQYF
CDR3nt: TGCGCCAGCAGCCAAGCTCCTACTGACGACAGTACAGATACGCAGTATTTT

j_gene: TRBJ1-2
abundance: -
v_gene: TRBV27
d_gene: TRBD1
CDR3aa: CASSSPRTGWYGYTF
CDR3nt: TGTGCCAGCAGTTCACCCAGGACAGGGTGGTATGGCTACACCTTC

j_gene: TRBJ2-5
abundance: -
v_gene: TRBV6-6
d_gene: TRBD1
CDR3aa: CAIRQGQETQYF
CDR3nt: TGTGCCATCCGACAGGGGCAAGAGACCCAGTACTTC

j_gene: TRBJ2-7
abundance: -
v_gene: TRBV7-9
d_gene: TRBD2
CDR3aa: CASSLLTSGTSYEQYF
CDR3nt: TGTGCCAGCAGCCTGCTAACTAGCGGGACTAGCTACGAGCAGTACTTC

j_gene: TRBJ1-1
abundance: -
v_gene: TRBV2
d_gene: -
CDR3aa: CASKTGAAEAFF
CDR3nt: TGTGCCAGCAAGACAGGCGCTGCCGAAGCTTTCTTT

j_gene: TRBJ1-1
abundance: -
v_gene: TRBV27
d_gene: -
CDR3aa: CASSLFFGGNTEAFF
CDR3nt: TGTGCCAGCAGTTTATTCTTTGGGGGAAACACTGAAGCTTTCTTT

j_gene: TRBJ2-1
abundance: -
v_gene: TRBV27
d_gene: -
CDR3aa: CASSPSGSYNEQFF
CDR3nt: TGTGCCAGCAGTCCTTCAGGTTCCTACAATGAGCAGTTCTTC

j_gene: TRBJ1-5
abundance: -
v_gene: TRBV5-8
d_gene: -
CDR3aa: CASSSGRIGNQPQHF
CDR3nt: TGTGCCAGCAGCTCGGGCCGGATCGGCAATCAGCCCCAGCATTTT

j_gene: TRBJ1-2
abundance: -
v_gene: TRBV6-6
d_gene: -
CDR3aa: CASSNGEGPRSF
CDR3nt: TGTGCCAGCAGCAACGGTGAGGGCCCTCGATCCTTC

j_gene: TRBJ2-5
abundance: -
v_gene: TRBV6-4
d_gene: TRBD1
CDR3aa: CASSETPGTGEEETQYF
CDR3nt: TGTGCCAGCAGTGAGACTCCTGGGACAGGGGAGGAAGAGACCCAGTACTTC

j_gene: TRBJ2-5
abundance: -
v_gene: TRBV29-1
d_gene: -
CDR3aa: CSAPGLAGRTQYF
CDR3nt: TGCAGCGCCCCCGGACTGGCGGGTAGGACCCAGTACTTC

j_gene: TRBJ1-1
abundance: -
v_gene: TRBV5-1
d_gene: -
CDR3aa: CASSLSLDDRTNTEAFF
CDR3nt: TGCGCCAGCAGCTTGAGTCTAGACGACAGGACAAACACTGAAGCTTTCTTT

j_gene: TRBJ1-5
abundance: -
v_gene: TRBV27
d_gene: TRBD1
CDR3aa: CASSSMNRGQPQHF
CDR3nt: TGTGCCAGCAGTTCCATGAACAGGGGCCAGCCCCAGCATTTT

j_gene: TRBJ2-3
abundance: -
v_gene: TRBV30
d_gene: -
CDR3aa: CAWSVGQSTDTQYF
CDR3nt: TGTGCCTGGAGTGTGGGTCAGAGCACAGATACGCAGTATTTT

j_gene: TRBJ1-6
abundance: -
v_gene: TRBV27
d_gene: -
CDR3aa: CASTPFRGAGNSPLHF
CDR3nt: TGTGCCAGCACCCCATTTCGGGGCGCTGGTAATTCACCCCTCCACTTT

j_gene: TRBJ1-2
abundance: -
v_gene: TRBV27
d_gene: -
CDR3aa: CASSLSPGASHYGYTF
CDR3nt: TGTGCCAGCAGTTTAAGTCCGGGGGCTAGTCACTATGGCTACACCTTC

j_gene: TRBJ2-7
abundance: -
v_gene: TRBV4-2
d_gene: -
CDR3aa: CASSQAGGYRGLTNEQYF
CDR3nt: TGTGCCAGCAGCCAAGCCGGAGGCTACCGGGGCTTAACAAACGAGCAGTACTTC

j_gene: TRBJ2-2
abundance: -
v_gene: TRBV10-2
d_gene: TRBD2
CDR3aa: CASGASGGAPGELFF
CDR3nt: TGCGCCAGCGGAGCTAGCGGGGGCGCTCCCGGGGAGCTGTTTTTT

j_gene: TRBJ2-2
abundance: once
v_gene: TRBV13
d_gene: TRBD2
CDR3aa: CASSFDPGGGTGELFF
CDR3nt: TGTGCCAGCAGCTTTGACCCGGGAGGGGGCACCGGGGAGCTGTTTTTT

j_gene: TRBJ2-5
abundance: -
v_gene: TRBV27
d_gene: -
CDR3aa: CASSMGPAWGTQYF
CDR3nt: TGTGCCAGCAGCATGGGCCCAGCGTGGGGGACCCAGTACTTC

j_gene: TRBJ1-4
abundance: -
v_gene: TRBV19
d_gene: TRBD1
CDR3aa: CASSNHRDRNEKLFF
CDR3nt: TGTGCCAGTAGTAACCACCGGGACAGAAATGAAAAACTGTTTTTT

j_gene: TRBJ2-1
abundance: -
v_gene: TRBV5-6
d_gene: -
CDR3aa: CASSLGGSSYNEQFF
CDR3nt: TGTGCCAGCAGCTTGGGCGGAAGCTCCTACAATGAGCAGTTCTTC

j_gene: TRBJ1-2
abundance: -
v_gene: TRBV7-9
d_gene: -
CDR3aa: CASSLPADGYGYTF
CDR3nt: TGTGCCAGCAGCTTACCGGCGGACGGATATGGCTACACCTTC

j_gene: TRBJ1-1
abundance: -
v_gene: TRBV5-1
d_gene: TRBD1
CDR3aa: CASSFTGTGEAFF
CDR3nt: TGCGCCAGCAGCTTCACCGGGACAGGGGAAGCTTTCTTT

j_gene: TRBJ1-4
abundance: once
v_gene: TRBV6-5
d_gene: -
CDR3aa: CASSYGSLSNEKLFF
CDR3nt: TGTGCCAGCAGTTACGGGAGCTTAAGTAATGAAAAACTGTTTTTT

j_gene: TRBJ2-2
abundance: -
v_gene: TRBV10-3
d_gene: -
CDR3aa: CAISPEGVSTGELFF
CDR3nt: TGTGCCATCAGCCCTGAGGGGGTGTCGACCGGGGAGCTGTTTTTT

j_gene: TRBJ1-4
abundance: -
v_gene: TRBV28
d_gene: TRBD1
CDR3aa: CASSHLRSGGNEKLFF
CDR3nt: TGTGCCAGCAGTCACCTGAGATCAGGGGGGAATGAAAAACTGTTTTTT

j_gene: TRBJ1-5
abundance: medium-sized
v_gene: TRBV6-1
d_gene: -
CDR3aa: CASSEMGGQQPQHF
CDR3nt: TGTGCCAGCAGTGAAATGGGAGGTCAGCAGCCCCAGCATTTT

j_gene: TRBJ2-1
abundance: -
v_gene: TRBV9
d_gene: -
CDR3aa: CASSVESGAYNEQFF
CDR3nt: TGTGCCAGCAGCGTAGAGAGCGGTGCCTACAATGAGCAGTTCTTC

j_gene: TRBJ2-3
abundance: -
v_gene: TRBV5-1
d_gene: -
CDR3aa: CASSFVGTDTQYF
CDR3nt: TGCGCCAGCAGCTTCGTCGGCACAGATACGCAGTATTTT

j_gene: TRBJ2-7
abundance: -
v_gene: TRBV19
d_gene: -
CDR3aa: CASSMIPGYEQYF
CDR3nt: TGTGCCAGTAGTATGATTCCGGGTTACGAGCAGTACTTC

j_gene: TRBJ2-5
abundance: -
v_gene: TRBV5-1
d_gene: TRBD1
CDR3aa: CASIPRTGDVETQYF
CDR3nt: TGCGCCAGCATCCCTCGGACAGGGGACGTAGAGACCCAGTACTTC